This passage covers 10 T cell receptor beta chains from one sample sequenced in a study of shared clonotypes between healthy human individuals. Profiled with immunoSEQ multiplex PCR; TCRdb holds only in-frame clones, not every one. The sample yields 2,100,000 or so clones, around 95% seen once. The specimen was naive CD4+ T cells sorted from blood. Subset here: CD45RA+ positively selected. The receptors here all came from a man aged 18 to 30 in good health.

The chain is built from TRBV29-1 and TRBJ1-2; a weak D match, TRBD1 (5 bases). CDR1 is SQVTM, CDR2 ANQGSEA, per germline. V shed 2 bases and J shed 8 bases, with 18 bases lying between them. This CDR3 is built from 14 residues. CDR3 amino acids: CSVESGRVLAGYTF. The CDR3 nucleotides read TGCAGCGTTGAATCGGGGCGGGTATTGGCCGGCTACACCTTC.

V is TRBV11-2 and J is TRBJ2-1; no definite D call. The V gene lost 1 base and the J gene lost 5 bases, with 9 bases spanning the gap. The length of the CDR3 is 14 residues. Germline CDR1 and CDR2: SGHAT and FQNNGV. This CDR3 reads CASSLGVTHNEQFF. The CDR3 bases are TGTGCCAGCAGCTTAGGGGTGACTCACAATGAGCAGTTCTTC.

In the case of this clone: Other DNA sequences of this sample code for an identical CDR3. The chain has TRBV7-9 and TRBJ1-5, with D perhaps matching TRBD1 (5 bases). V dropped 5 bases and J dropped 1 base, with 12 bases sitting between them. Germline assignment: CDR1 SEHNR and CDR2 FQNEAQ (reference sequence). This CDR3 has 15 residues. The CDR3 is CASSPGQGSNQPQHF. The DNA for the CDR3 is TGTGCCAGCAGCCCAGGACAAGGAAGCAATCAGCCCCAGCATTTT.

This clone was counted a single time. The V and J genes are TRBV28 and TRBJ2-7; possible D gene TRBD1, 7 bases. The CDR3 runs to 12 residues. Trimming pared 6 bases from V and 6 bases from J, leaving 12 bases between. Germline assignment: CDR1 MDHEN and CDR2 SYDVKM. The CDR3 reads CASSGGTVEQYF. CDR3 bases: TGTGCCAGCAGCGGAGGGACAGTCGAGCAGTACTTC.

In its sample, this clone was seen once. The V and J genes are TRBV2 and TRBJ2-7, with TRBD1 identical over 11 bases. V shed 5 bases, J shed 2 bases, and the junction held 8 bases outside the gene matches. The CDR3 sequence is 16 residues long. The germline gives CDR1 SNHLY, CDR2 FYNNEI. CDR3 loop: CASSKNGQGAAYEQYF. The CDR3 DNA reads as TGTGCCAGCAGTAAAAACGGACAGGGGGCGGCCTACGAGCAGTACTTC. Complete variable domain (other parts from reference TRBV2 and TRBJ2-7): EPEVTQTPSHQVTQMGQEVILRCVPISNHLYFYWYRQILGQKVEFLVSFYNNEISEKSEIFDDQFSVERPDGSNFTLKIRSTKLEDSAMYFCASSKNGQGAAYEQYFGPGTRLTVT.

Regarding this clone: Other DNA sequences within the sample encode an identical CDR3. The chain links TRBV2 to TRBJ1-5, with D unclear. Trimming pared 1 base from V and 5 bases from J, leaving 9 bases between. CDR1 and CDR2 (germline): SNHLY, FYNNEI. CDR3 length: 14 amino acids. CDR3 amino acids: CASSEVAGYQPQHF. The CDR3 DNA is TGTGCCAGCAGTGAAGTCGCAGGTTATCAGCCCCAGCATTTT.

V and J are TRBV6-5 and TRBJ2-1; D remains ambiguous. V dropped 0 bases and J dropped 8 bases, with 14 bases sitting between them. The CDR3 is 15 amino acids. Germline assignment: CDR1 MNHEY and CDR2 SVGAGI. The CDR3 DNA reads TGTGCCAGCAGTTACTCGTTCATAGGTGGTGATGAGCAGTTCTTC. It is translated as CASSYSFIGGDEQFF.

This clone appeared once. Other DNA sequences in the same sample also yield this CDR3. The chain joins TRBV19 to TRBJ2-3; 8 nucleotides agree with TRBD2. J gave up 4 bases and V 2 bases, and 2 bases lay outside the gene matches. Germline CDR1 reads LNHDA; CDR2 reads SQIVND (reference sequence). CDR3 length: 14 amino acids. This chain's CDR3 is CASSISGGADTQYF. The CDR3, as DNA: TGTGCCAGTAGTATATCGGGAGGGGCAGATACGCAGTATTTT.

The genes are TRBV6-5 and TRBJ2-3, with D unclear. Germline CDR1 and CDR2: MNHEY and SVGAGI. Between the trimmed V and J ends, which lost 4 bases and 4 bases, there was a span of 9 bases. The CDR3 totals 13 residues. CDR3 in amino acids: CASSLGLPDTQYF. The CDR3 nucleotides are TGTGCCAGCAGTTTAGGGCTCCCAGATACGCAGTATTTT.

V and J are TRBV6-1 and TRBJ2-5; 11 bases match TRBD1. V was pared by 5 bases and J by 2 bases, with 4 bases of the junction left unmatched. The CDR3 is 15 amino acids. Germline V lookup: CDR1 MNHNS, CDR2 SASEGT. The CDR3 reads CASSIGTGGQETQYF. CDR3 coding DNA: TGTGCCAGCAGTATCGGGACAGGGGGGCAAGAGACCCAGTACTTC.